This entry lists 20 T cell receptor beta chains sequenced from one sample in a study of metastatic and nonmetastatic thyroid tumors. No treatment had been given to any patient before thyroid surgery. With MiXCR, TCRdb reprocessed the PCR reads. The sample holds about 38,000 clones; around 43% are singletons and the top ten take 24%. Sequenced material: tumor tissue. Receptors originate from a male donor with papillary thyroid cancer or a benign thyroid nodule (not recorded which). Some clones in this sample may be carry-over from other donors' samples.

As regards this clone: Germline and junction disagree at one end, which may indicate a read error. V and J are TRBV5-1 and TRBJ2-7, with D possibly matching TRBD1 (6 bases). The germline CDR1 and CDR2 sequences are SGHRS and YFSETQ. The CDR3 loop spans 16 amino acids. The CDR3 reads CASRLDGQPSSYEQYF. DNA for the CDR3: TGCGCCAGCAGATTGGATGGACAGCCCTCTAGCTACGAGCAGTACTTC.

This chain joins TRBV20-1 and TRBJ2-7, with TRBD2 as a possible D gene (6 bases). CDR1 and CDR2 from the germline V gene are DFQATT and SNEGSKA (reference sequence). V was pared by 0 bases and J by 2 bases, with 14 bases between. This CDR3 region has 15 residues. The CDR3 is CSARELLAHPYEQYF. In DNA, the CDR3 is TGCAGTGCTAGAGAACTGCTAGCGCACCCCTACGAGCAGTACTTC.

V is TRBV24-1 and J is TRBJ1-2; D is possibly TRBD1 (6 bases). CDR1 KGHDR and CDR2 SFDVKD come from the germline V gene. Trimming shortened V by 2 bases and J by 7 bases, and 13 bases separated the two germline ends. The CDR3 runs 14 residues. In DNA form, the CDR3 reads TGTGCCACCAGTGATTCCCACAGGGTTGGTGGCTACACCTTC. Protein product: CATSDSHRVGGYTF.

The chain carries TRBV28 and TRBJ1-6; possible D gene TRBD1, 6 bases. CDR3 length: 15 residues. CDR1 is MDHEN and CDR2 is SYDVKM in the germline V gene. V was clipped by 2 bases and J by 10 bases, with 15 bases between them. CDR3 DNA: TGTGCCAGCAGTTTACCCCGGGGGGCAAGATCACCCCTCCACTTT. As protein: CASSLPRGARSPLHF.

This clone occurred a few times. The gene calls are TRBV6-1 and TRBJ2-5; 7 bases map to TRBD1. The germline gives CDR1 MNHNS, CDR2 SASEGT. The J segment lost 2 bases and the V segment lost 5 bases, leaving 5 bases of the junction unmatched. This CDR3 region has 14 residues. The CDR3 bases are TGTGCCAGCAGTAAAATGGACAGGCAAGAGACCCAGTACTTC. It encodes CASSKMDRQETQYF.

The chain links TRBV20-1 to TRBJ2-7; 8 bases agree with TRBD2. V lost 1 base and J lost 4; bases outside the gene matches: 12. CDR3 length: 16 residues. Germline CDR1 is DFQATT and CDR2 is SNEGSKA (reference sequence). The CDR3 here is CSARGLQTSDTYEQYF. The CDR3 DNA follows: TGCAGTGCTAGAGGTTTACAGACTAGCGACACATACGAGCAGTACTTC.

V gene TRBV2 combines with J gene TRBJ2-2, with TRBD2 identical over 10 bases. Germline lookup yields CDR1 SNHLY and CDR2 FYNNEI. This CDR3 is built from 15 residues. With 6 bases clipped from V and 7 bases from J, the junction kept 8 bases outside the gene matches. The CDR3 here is CASSASGGAFGELFF. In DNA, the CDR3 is TGTGCCAGCAGCGCAAGCGGGGGGGCCTTCGGGGAGCTGTTTTTT.

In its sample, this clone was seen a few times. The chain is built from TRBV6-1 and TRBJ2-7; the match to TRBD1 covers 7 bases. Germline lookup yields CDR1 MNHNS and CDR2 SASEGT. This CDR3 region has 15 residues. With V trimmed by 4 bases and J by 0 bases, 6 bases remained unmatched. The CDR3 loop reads CASSAVDRASYEQYF. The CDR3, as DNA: TGTGCCAGCAGTGCTGTCGACAGGGCCTCCTACGAGCAGTACTTC.

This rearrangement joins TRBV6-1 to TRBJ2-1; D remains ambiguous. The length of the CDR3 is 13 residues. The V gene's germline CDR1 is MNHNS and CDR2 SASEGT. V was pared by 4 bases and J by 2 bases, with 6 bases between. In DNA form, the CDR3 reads TGTGCCAGCAGTGGGCACGCCTACAATGAGCAGTTCTTC. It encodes CASSGHAYNEQFF.

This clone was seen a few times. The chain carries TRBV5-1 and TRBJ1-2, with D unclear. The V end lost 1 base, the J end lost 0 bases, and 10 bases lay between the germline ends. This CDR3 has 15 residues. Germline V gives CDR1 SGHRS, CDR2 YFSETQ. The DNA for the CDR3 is TGCGCCAGCAGCTTGATGTACGGAACTAACTATGGCTACACCTTC. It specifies CASSLMYGTNYGYTF.

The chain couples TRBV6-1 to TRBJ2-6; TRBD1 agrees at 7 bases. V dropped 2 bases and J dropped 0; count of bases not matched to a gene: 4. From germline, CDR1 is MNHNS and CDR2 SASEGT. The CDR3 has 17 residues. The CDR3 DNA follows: TGTGCCAGCAGTGAAAGGGGACAGACCTCTGGGGCCAACGTCCTGACTTTC. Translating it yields CASSERGQTSGANVLTF.

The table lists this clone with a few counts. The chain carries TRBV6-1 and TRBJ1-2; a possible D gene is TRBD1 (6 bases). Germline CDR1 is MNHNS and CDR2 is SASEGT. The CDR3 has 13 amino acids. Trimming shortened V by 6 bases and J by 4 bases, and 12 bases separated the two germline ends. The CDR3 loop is CASSQQGSYGYTF. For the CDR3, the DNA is TGTGCCAGCAGCCAACAGGGATCCTATGGCTACACCTTC.

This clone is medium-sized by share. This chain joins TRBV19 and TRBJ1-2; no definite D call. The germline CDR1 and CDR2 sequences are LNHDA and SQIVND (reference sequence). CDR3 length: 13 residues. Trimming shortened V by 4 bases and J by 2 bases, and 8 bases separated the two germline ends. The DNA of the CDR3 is TGTGCCAGTAGTAAGAACGCGAACTATGGCTACACCTTC. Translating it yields CASSKNANYGYTF.

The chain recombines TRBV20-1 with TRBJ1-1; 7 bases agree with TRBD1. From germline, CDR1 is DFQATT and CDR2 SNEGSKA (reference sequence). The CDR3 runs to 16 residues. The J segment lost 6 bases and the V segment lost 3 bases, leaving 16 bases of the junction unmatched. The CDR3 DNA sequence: TGCAGTGCTAGGTCCGCCGGTGGGACAGTCCTCCCTGAAGCTTTCTTT. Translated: CSARSAGGTVLPEAFF.

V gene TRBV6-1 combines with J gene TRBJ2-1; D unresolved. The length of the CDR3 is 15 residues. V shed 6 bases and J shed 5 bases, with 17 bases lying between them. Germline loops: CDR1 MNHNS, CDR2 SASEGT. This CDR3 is CASRLRLPLDNEQFF. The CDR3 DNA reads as TGTGCCAGCAGGCTCAGGCTCCCCCTCGACAATGAGCAGTTCTTC.

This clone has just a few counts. The CDR3 region has the DNA TGTGCCAGCAAAGACAACTCTGGAAACACCATATATTTT. Translating it yields CASKDNSGNTIYF. The chain is built from TRBV28 and TRBJ1-3; D gene unclear. The CDR3 runs to 13 residues. CDR1 is MDHEN, CDR2 SYDVKM, per germline. V gave up 7 bases and J gave up 0 bases, with 7 bases separating them.

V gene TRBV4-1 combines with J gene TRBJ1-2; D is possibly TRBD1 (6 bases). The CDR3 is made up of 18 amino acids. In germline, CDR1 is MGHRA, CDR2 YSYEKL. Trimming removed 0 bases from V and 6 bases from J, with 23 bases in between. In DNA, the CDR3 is TGCGCCAGCAGCCAAGATTATGGAGCGGACAGAGACAATAATGGCTACACCTTC. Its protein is CASSQDYGADRDNNGYTF.

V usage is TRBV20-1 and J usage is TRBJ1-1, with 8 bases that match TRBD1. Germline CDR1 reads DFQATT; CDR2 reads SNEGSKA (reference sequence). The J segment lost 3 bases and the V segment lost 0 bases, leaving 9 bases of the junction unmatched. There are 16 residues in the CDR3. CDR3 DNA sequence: TGCAGTGCTAGAGATCGCGACAGGGGTTCTTACACTGAAGCTTTCTTT. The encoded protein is CSARDRDRGSYTEAFF.

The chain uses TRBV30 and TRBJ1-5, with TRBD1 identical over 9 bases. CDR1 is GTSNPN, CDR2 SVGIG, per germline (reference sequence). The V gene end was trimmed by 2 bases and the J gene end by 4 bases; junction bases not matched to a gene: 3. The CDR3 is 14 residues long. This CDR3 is CAWSKDRGNQPQHF. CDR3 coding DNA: TGTGCCTGGAGTAAAGACAGGGGGAATCAGCCCCAGCATTTT. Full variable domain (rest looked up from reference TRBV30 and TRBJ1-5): SQTIHQWPATLVQPVGSPLSLECTVEGTSNPNLYWYRQAAGRGLQLLFYSVGIGQISSEVPQNLSASRPQDRQFILSSKKLLLSDSGFYLCAWSKDRGNQPQHFGDGTRLSIL.

The CDR3 nucleotides read TGCAGTGCTAGAGATCTGGTAGATACGCAGTATTTT. Translation: CSARDLVDTQYF. The chain has TRBV20-1 and TRBJ2-3; D ambiguous. Germline CDR1 and CDR2: DFQATT and SNEGSKA (reference sequence). The CDR3 has 12 amino acids. Trimming pared 0 bases from V and 5 bases from J, leaving 6 bases between.